This T cell receptor (beta chain) was observed in a study of shared clonotypes between healthy human individuals. Study in general: Researchers assigned three CD4 naive, three CD4 memory, two CD8 naive and one CD8 memory plate to each donor. Findings and limits, study-wide: Among donors, sharing of clonotypes was expected to be affected by sequencing depth. Naive subsets typically showed greater estimated richness than memory subsets.

Deep level was the assay's run setting. This table comes from immunoSEQ multiplex PCR, and its TCRdb copy is limited to in-frame clones, with some not included. The sample has 750,000 to 1,000,000 clones, 80% to 95% seen once; the top ten hold nearly 25%. Cells designated naive CD8 were CD45RO-negative and were positively selected for CCR7, with terminally differentiated effector memory CD45RA+ cells excluded. Details on this clone: Its antigen is currently unknown. The same CDR3 also results from other DNA sequences found in this sample.

The sample taken for sequencing was naive CD8+ T cells sorted from blood. The source of this sequence is a man younger than 45 in good health.

The CDR3 reads CASSLAGNSYEQYF. Written as DNA, the CDR3 is TGTGCCAGTAGTCTAGCGGGAAACTCCTACGAGCAGTACTTC. The chain recombines TRBV19 with TRBJ2-7; 9 bases agree with TRBD2. Germline CDR1 and CDR2: LNHDA and SQIVND (reference sequence). With 5 bases clipped from V and 0 bases from J, the junction kept 2 bases outside the gene matches. The CDR3 runs to 14 residues.